Listed below are T cell receptor beta chains from one sample, sequenced in a study of CD8+CD57+ T cells in acquired aplastic anemia. TCRdb analysed the reads with MiXCR anew, one entry per CDR3 protein. This sample carries fewer than 250,000 distinct CDR3 sequences, roughly half of them seen once, and the ten largest clones take 6.5% to 8%. The sequencing input was sorted CD4+, CD8+, or CD8+CD57+ T cells (not recorded which) from PBMCs. These receptor sequences come from a human donor with aplastic anemia. Both conserved end residues are part of each CDR3. D genes are given only for firm matches. Size tells how often a clone was seen (once, few, many) or the class of an expanded clone, and some rows leave it out.

cdr3_aa cdr3_nt j_call clone_size d_call v_call
CASSVDLTNYGYTF TGTGCCAGCAGCGTAGACCTAACTAACTATGGCTACACCTTC TRBJ1-2 few - TRBV9
CASSAGHQGNTIYF TGTGCCAGTAGTGCGGGCCACCAAGGAAACACCATATATTTT TRBJ1-3 once - TRBV19
CASSLTLRNEQYF TGTGCCAGCAGCCTAACACTGCGCAACGAGCAGTACTTC TRBJ2-7 many - TRBV13
CASSATSGGRTYEQYF TGTGCCAGCAGCGCGACTAGCGGGGGGCGGACCTACGAGCAGTACTTC TRBJ2-7 many TRBD2 TRBV9
CASSEYGLGVVTEAFF TGTGCCAGCAGTGAATATGGGTTGGGTGTTGTCACTGAAGCTTTCTTT TRBJ1-1 - - TRBV25-1
CASSLRRDRGGGNTIYF TGTGCCAGCAGCTTACGCCGGGACAGGGGAGGTGGAAACACCATATATTTT TRBJ1-3 once TRBD1 TRBV9
CASSPEEMEKGYTF TGTGCCAGCAGCCCAGAGGAGATGGAAAAAGGCTACACCTTC TRBJ1-2 many - TRBV7-9
CASSNRDRGNTEAFF TGTGCCAGCAGCAACCGGGACAGGGGGAACACTGAAGCTTTCTTT TRBJ1-1 once TRBD1 TRBV9
CASSSHRENREHTIYF TGTGCCAGCAGCTCCCACAGGGAAAATCGTGAGCACACCATATATTTT TRBJ1-3 many - TRBV11-2
CASSQDPGVMKTQYF TGCGCCAGCAGCCAAGATCCAGGGGTCATGAAGACCCAGTACTTC TRBJ2-5 many - TRBV4-3
CATSGGTSGRWTGELFF TGTGCCACCAGTGGTGGGACTAGCGGGAGATGGACCGGGGAGCTGTTTTTT TRBJ2-2 many TRBD2 TRBV24-1
CASSLTPGSSYEQYF TGTGCCAGCAGCTTAACCCCTGGAAGCTCCTACGAGCAGTACTTC TRBJ2-7 - - TRBV7-6
CASSVQQGGRNNQPQHF TGTGCCAGCAGTGTGCAACAGGGAGGCAGGAACAATCAGCCCCAGCATTTT TRBJ1-5 - - TRBV2
CSLDSGGTEAFF TGCAGCTTAGACTCAGGGGGCACTGAAGCTTTCTTT TRBJ1-1 once TRBD1 TRBV29-1
CASSSMKTYEQYF TGTGCCAGCAGTTCAATGAAGACCTACGAGCAGTACTTC TRBJ2-7 many - TRBV27
CSASGAGNNEKLFF TGCAGTGCGAGCGGGGCCGGTAATAATGAAAAACTGTTTTTT TRBJ1-4 few - TRBV20-1
CAGSLAGVYGYTF TGTGCCGGCAGCTTAGCAGGGGTCTATGGCTACACCTTC TRBJ1-2 - - TRBV7-8
CASSVTPGSSYEQYF TGTGCCAGCAGCGTAACCCCTGGAAGCTCCTACGAGCAGTACTTC TRBJ2-7 - - TRBV7-6